The 26 T cell receptor beta chains listed next were all sequenced from one sample in a study of T cell repertoires in cytomegalovirus infection. TCRdb called the reads again in MiXCR, with one record for every CDR3 protein. The table has roughly 230,000 distinct CDR3 sequences, around 6.4% seen once. The sequenced sample consisted of PBMCs. The receptor set was obtained from a human donor in good health (CMV status not recorded). Some clones in this sample may be carry-over from other donors' samples.

Only a few counts were recorded for this clonotype. V usage is TRBV5-6 and J usage is TRBJ1-1; no clear D gene. Germline CDR1 SGHDT, CDR2 YYEEEE. Trimming took 0 bases from V and 1 from J, leaving 13 bases between them. The CDR3 sequence is 16 residues long. CDR3 sequence: CASSLDTVGENTEAFF. The CDR3 region has the DNA TGTGCCAGCAGCTTGGATACGGTGGGAGAGAACACTGAAGCTTTCTTT.

Ten or more counts support this clonotype. The chain recombines TRBV28 with TRBJ1-5; D ambiguous. In germline, CDR1 is MDHEN, CDR2 SYDVKM. This CDR3 region has 12 residues. Deletions cut 0 bases from V and 9 bases from J, with 6 bases between. The CDR3 reads CASSLWWGPQHF. DNA for the CDR3: TGTGCCAGCAGTTTATGGTGGGGGCCCCAGCATTTT.

This clonotype has ten or more counts. This CDR3 reads CASSPLSTMNTEAFF. In DNA, the CDR3 is TGTGCCAGCAGCCCCCTATCGACCATGAACACTGAAGCTTTCTTT. The chain has TRBV7-2 and TRBJ1-1; D not certain. Germline-derived CDR1 and CDR2 are SGHTA and FQGNSA. The CDR3 has 15 amino acids. The ends were cut back, 5 bases at V and 0 bases at J, with 13 bases in the middle.

This clonotype has at least ten counts. The genes are TRBV20-1 and TRBJ2-7, with TRBD1 matching 7 bases. CDR1 is DFQATT and CDR2 is SNEGSKA in the germline V gene (reference sequence). The CDR3 covers 17 residues. Trimming removed 1 base from V and 6 bases from J; junction bases left unmatched: 18. In DNA, the CDR3 is TGCAGTGCTAGAGTGCCCATCCGGGACAGCCCGATTCGCGAGCAGTACTTC. It translates to CSARVPIRDSPIREQYF.

In this sample, this clonotype turned up many times. This chain joins TRBV7-3 and TRBJ2-2, with D possibly matching TRBD1 (7 bases). With 4 bases removed from V and 5 bases from J, the gap between germline ends came to 17 bases. Looked up from germline, CDR1 is SGHTA and CDR2 is FQGTGA. CDR3 length: 16 residues. The CDR3 spells CASSSLGRGVTGELFF. The CDR3 DNA reads as TGTGCCAGCAGCTCGCTCGGCAGGGGGGTGACCGGGGAGCTGTTTTTT.

At least ten counts were recorded for this clonotype. V gene TRBV7-2 combines with J gene TRBJ2-7, with D possibly TRBD1 on 6 matching bases. The CDR3 sequence is 17 residues long. V lost 1 base and J 0 bases, leaving 16 bases between the germline ends. The germline gives CDR1 SGHTA, CDR2 FQGNSA. CDR3 sequence reads: CASSLGRTAITSYEQYF. CDR3 bases: TGTGCCAGCAGCTTAGGTCGGACAGCTATAACCTCCTACGAGCAGTACTTC.

This clonotype was counted ten times or more. V and J are TRBV7-8 and TRBJ1-1, with D hard to call. The CDR3 loop spans 13 amino acids. The V end lost 4 bases, the J end lost 4 bases, and 10 bases lay between the germline ends. CDR1 is SGHVS and CDR2 is FQNEAQ in the germline V gene. CDR3 sequence: CASSSRRSTEAFF. CDR3 DNA: TGTGCCAGCAGCTCCCGAAGAAGCACTGAAGCTTTCTTT.

The J gene is TRBJ2-5, the V gene TRBV7-2; D not resolved. Germline-derived CDR1 and CDR2 are SGHTA and FQGNSA. There are 11 residues in the CDR3. Trimming left V 10 bases short and J 6 bases short, with 12 bases between. CDR3 nucleotide sequence: TGTGCCATTAGCCCCCAGCAGACCCAGTACTTC. Translation: CAISPQQTQYF.

This clonotype was counted many times. The chain has TRBV19 and TRBJ2-1; TRBD2 agrees at 9 bases. Looked up from germline, CDR1 is LNHDA and CDR2 is SQIVND (reference sequence). V gave up 3 bases and J gave up 9 bases; unmatched junction bases: 3. The CDR3 spans 13 residues. The CDR3 sequence is CASSMTSGSEQFF. Written as DNA, the CDR3 is TGTGCCAGTAGTATGACTAGCGGAAGTGAGCAGTTCTTC. Using reference TRBV19 and TRBJ2-1 for the parts outside the CDR3, the full variable domain is DGGITQSPKYLFRKEGQNVTLSCEQNLNHDAMYWYRQDPGQGLRLIYYSQIVNDFQKGDIAEGYSVSREKKESFPLTVTSAQKNPTAFYLCASSMTSGSEQFFGPGTRLTVL.

This chain joins TRBV5-6 and TRBJ2-5; 8 nucleotides agree with TRBD1. Unmatched junction bases numbered 13, after V lost 4 bases and J lost 5 bases. Germline CDR1 reads SGHDT; CDR2 reads YYEEEE. This CDR3 has 16 residues. CDR3 residues: CASSAKQGVSGETQYF. CDR3 nucleotide sequence: TGTGCCAGCAGCGCAAAACAGGGGGTGTCAGGGGAGACCCAGTACTTC.

This chain connects TRBV13 to TRBJ2-3; no reliable D call. The germline V gene has CDR1 PRHDT and CDR2 FYEKMQ (reference sequence). This CDR3 has 15 amino acids. Deletions cut 1 base from V and 0 bases from J, with 8 bases between. This chain's CDR3 is CASSLVAGSTDTQYF. The CDR3 DNA reads TGTGCCAGCAGCTTAGTGGCCGGCAGCACAGATACGCAGTATTTT.

This clonotype has at least ten counts. This chain connects TRBV7-2 to TRBJ2-7; TRBD2 matches at 7 bases. J lost 4 bases, V lost 1 base, and 1 base had no gene match. The germline CDR1 and CDR2 sequences are SGHTA and FQGNSA. This CDR3 comprises 13 residues. The CDR3 loop is CASSLGGGYEQYF. As DNA, the CDR3 is TGTGCCAGCAGCTTAGGGGGGGGTTACGAGCAGTACTTC. Based on the CDR3 plus reference TRBV7-2 and TRBJ2-7, the full variable domain is GAGVSQSPSNKVTEKGKDVELRCDPISGHTALYWYRQSLGQGLEFLIYFQGNSAPDKSGLPSDRFSAERTGGSVSTLTIQRTQQEDSAVYLCASSLGGGYEQYFGPGTRLTVT.

This clonotype was picked up a small number of times. The CDR3 DNA follows: TGTGCCAGCATCCTAGGGGGGGCCCCTACCGGGGAGCTGTTTTTT. Its protein product is CASILGGAPTGELFF. The chain combines TRBV28 with TRBJ2-2; D perhaps matches TRBD2 (7 bases). Germline V gene data show CDR1 as MDHEN and CDR2 as SYDVKM. The CDR3 has 15 residues. Trimming shortened V by 7 bases and J by 5 bases, and 17 bases separated the two germline ends. Full variable domain (outside the CDR3, taken from reference TRBV28 and TRBJ2-2): DVKVTQSSRYLVKRTGEKVFLECVQDMDHENMFWYRQDPGLGLRLIYFSYDVKMKEKGDIPEGYSVSREKKERFSLILESASTNQTSMYLCASILGGAPTGELFFGEGSRLTVL.

This clonotype has ten or more counts. The V call is TRBV11-2, the J call TRBJ1-1; TRBD1 matches 9 bases. This CDR3 has 14 residues. Germline V gene data show CDR1 as SGHAT and CDR2 as FQNNGV. The trim removed 3 bases at V and 11 bases at J, leaving 10 bases unmatched. The CDR3 protein is CASSFGTGNPTAFF. The CDR3 DNA follows: TGTGCCAGCAGCTTCGGGACAGGGAACCCAACCGCTTTCTTT.

In this sample, this clonotype turned up many times. One end of the junction fails to match germline, which may point to a read error. The J gene is TRBJ2-1, the V gene TRBV20-1; the D is unclear. The CDR3 length is 14 residues. Germline CDR1 DFQATT, CDR2 SNEGSKA (reference sequence). For the CDR3, the DNA is TGCAGTGCCCGGCCCTGGAATTCCTACAACGAGCAGTTCTTC. As protein: CSARPWNSYNEQFF.

In this sample, this clonotype turned up many times. The chain couples TRBV11-2 to TRBJ2-7; TRBD2 matches at 8 bases. The CDR3 length is 14 residues. The V and J ends lost 5 bases and 5 bases, in that order; junction bases with no gene match: 8. The germline V gene has CDR1 SGHAT and CDR2 FQNNGV. The CDR3 bases are TGTGCCAGCAGCCCCGGGAGGGACGGAGACGAGCAGTACTTC. This encodes CASSPGRDGDEQYF.

This chain links TRBV20-1 with TRBJ1-4; the D gene is possibly TRBD1 (5 bases). The CDR3 length is 14 residues. Between the trimmed V and J ends, which lost 5 bases and 6 bases, there was a span of 16 bases. Germline V gene lookup returns CDR1 DFQATT and CDR2 SNEGSKA (reference sequence). This chain's CDR3 is CSAPPPGPYEKLFF. The CDR3 DNA reads as TGCAGTGCTCCCCCCCCGGGACCCTATGAAAAACTGTTTTTT.

This clonotype was detected many times. The genes are TRBV4-3 and TRBJ2-3; D might be TRBD1 (6 bases). The CDR3 covers 15 residues. Germline assignment: CDR1 LGHNA and CDR2 YSLEER. V was shortened by 1 base and J by 1 base, with 9 bases between the two germline ends. The CDR3 protein is CASSQGTEGTDTQYF. The CDR3 bases are TGCGCCAGCAGCCAAGGGACAGAAGGCACAGATACGCAGTATTTT.

This clonotype has at least ten counts. CDR3 bases: TGTGCCAGCAGCTCTCCCAGCGGGGGGGCCTACGAGCAGTACTTC. Residues: CASSSPSGGAYEQYF. The chain is built from TRBV7-8 and TRBJ2-7; TRBD2 matches 10 bases. Germline V lookup: CDR1 SGHVS, CDR2 FQNEAQ. This CDR3 comprises 15 residues. Losses at the gene ends were 4 bases for V and 2 bases for J; bases not matched to a gene: 5.

J is TRBJ2-5 and V is TRBV29-1; 7 bases are a match to TRBD1. CDR3 length: 12 amino acids. Germline CDR1 is SQVTM and CDR2 is ANQGSEA. Trimming took 4 bases from V and 5 from J; bases not matched to a gene: 4. The CDR3 loop is CSVADRDETQYF. As DNA, the CDR3 is TGCAGCGTTGCCGACAGGGATGAGACCCAGTACTTC.

Concerning this clonotype itself: A read error may produce the germline difference seen at one junction end. J is TRBJ2-5 and V is TRBV28; 8 nucleotides line up with TRBD2. The germline V gene has CDR1 MDHEN and CDR2 SYDVKM. The CDR3 has 16 amino acids. CDR3 DNA sequence: TGTACCAGCAGTTTGGCCGGTGCGGGGGGACAAGAGACCCAGTACTTC. Its translation: CTSSLAGAGGQETQYF.

This chain uses TRBV7-9 with TRBJ2-5; possible D gene TRBD2, 5 bases. V was pared by 6 bases and J by 5 bases, with 19 bases between. Germline V gives CDR1 SEHNR, CDR2 FQNEAQ (reference sequence). This CDR3 has 15 residues. The CDR3 reads CASSPPGFIGETQYF. As DNA, the CDR3 is TGTGCCAGCAGTCCCCCGGGGTTCATAGGCGAGACCCAGTACTTC.

This clonotype was observed many times. The chain carries TRBV6-2 or TRBV6-3 and TRBJ2-1; D possibly corresponds to TRBD1 (5 bases). The CDR3 totals 13 residues. Germline V lookup: CDR1 MNHEY, CDR2 SVGEGT. V lost 4 bases and J 4 bases, leaving 8 bases between the germline ends. The CDR3 region is CASSLQDYNEQFF. DNA of the CDR3: TGTGCCAGCAGTTTACAGGATTACAATGAGCAGTTCTTC.

As for this clonotype: With a much larger clone just one base away, this may be a read error. V and J are TRBV9 and TRBJ2-7, with TRBD2 as a possible D gene (7 bases). There are 14 residues in the CDR3. The germline V gene has CDR1 SGDLS and CDR2 YYNGEE. CDR3 residues: CVSSVGGGTYEQYF. Written as DNA, the CDR3 is TGTGTCAGCAGCGTAGGGGGGGGCACCTACGAGCAGTACTTC. Combining the CDR3 with reference TRBV9 and TRBJ2-7 gives the whole variable domain DSGVTQTPKHLITATGQRVTLRCSPRSGDLSVYWYQQSLDQGLQFLIQYYNGEERAKGNILERFSAQQFPDLHSELNLSSLELGDSALYFCVSSVGGGTYEQYFGPGTRLTVT.

This clonotype was picked up many times. This sequence joins TRBV20-1 and TRBJ2-6; D is perhaps TRBD1 or TRBD2 (6 bases each). The CDR3 has 16 amino acids. Germline V lookup: CDR1 DFQATT, CDR2 SNEGSKA (reference sequence). V was pared by 3 bases and J by 0 bases, with 12 bases between. Here the CDR3 reads CSASGGPISGANVLTF. The CDR3 DNA is TGCAGTGCTAGTGGGGGGCCGATCTCTGGGGCCAACGTCCTGACTTTC.

This clonotype was picked up many times. This rearrangement joins TRBV4-1 to TRBJ2-7; 9 bases line up with TRBD1. V lost 4 bases, J lost 5 bases, and 6 bases stayed unmatched. Germline values: CDR1 MGHRA, CDR2 YSYEKL. The CDR3 is 14 residues long. CDR3 DNA sequence: TGCGCCAGCAGCCTCCGGGACAGGGTGGACGAGCAGTACTTC. It translates to CASSLRDRVDEQYF.